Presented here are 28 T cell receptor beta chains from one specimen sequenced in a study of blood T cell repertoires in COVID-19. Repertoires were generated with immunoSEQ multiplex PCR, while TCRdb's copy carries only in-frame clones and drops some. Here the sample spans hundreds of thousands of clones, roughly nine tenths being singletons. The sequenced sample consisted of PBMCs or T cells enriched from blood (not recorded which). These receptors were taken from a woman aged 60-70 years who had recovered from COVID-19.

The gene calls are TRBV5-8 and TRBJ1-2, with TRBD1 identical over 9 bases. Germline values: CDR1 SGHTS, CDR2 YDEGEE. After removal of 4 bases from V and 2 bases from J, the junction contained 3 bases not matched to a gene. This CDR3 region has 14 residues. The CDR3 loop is CASSRTGGNYGYTF. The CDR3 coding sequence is TGTGCCAGCAGCCGTACAGGGGGCAACTATGGCTACACCTTC.

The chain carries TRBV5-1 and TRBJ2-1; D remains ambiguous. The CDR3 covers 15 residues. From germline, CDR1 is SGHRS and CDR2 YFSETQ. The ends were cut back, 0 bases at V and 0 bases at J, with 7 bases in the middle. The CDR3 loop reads CASSLAGFSYNEQFF. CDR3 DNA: TGCGCCAGCAGCTTGGCCGGGTTCTCCTACAATGAGCAGTTCTTC.

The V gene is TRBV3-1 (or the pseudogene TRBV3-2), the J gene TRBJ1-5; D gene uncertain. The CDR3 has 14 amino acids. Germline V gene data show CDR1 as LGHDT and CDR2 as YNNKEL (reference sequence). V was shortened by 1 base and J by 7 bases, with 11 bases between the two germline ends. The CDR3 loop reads CASSQGRSGQPQHF. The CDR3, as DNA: TGTGCCAGCAGCCAAGGACGCAGCGGACAGCCCCAGCATTTT.

The CDR3 region has the DNA TGTGCCAGCTCAACTCAGGGGGTGAGCACTGAAGCTTTCTTT. Protein product: CASSTQGVSTEAFF. V gene TRBV18 combines with J gene TRBJ1-1; 7 nucleotides line up with TRBD1. CDR3 length: 14 amino acids. Germline V gene data show CDR1 as KGHSH and CDR2 as LQKENI. V gave up 5 bases and J gave up 4 bases; unmatched junction bases: 7.

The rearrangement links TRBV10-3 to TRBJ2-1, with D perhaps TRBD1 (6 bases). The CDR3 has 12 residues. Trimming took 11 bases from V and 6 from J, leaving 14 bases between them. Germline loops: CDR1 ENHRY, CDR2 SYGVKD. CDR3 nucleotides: TGTGCCGCCACACAGGGTGGCAATGAGCAGTTCTTC. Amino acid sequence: CAATQGGNEQFF.

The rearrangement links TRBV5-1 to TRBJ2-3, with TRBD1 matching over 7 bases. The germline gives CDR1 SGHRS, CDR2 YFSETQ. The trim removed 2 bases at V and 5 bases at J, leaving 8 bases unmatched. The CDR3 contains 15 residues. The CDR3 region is CASSLGGAVGDTQYF. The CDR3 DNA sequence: TGCGCCAGCAGCTTAGGGGGCGCAGTTGGAGATACGCAGTATTTT.

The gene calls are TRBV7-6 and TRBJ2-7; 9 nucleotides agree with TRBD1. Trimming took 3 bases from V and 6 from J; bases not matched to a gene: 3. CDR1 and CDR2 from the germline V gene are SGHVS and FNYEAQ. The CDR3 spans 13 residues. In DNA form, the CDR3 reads TGTGCCAGCAGCTTGGGACAGGGAACCGAGCAGTACTTC. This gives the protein CASSLGQGTEQYF.

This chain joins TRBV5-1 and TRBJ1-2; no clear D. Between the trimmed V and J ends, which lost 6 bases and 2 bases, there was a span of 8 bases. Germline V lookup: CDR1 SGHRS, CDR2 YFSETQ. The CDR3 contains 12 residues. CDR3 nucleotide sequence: TGCGCCAGCACAGATTTAAACTATGGCTACACCTTC. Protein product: CASTDLNYGYTF.

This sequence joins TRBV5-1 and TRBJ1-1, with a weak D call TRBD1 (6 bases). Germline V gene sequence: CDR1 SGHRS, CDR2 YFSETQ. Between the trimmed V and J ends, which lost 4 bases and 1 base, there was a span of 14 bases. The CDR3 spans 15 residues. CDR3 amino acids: CASSPRDISNTEAFF. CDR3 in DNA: TGCGCCAGCAGCCCCAGGGACATCTCGAACACTGAAGCTTTCTTT. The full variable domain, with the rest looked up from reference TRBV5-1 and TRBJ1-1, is KAGVTQTPRYLIKTRGQQVTLSCSPISGHRSVSWYQQTPGQGLQFLFEYFSETQRNKGNFPGRFSGRQFSNSRSEMNVSTLELGDSALYLCASSPRDISNTEAFFGQGTRLTVV.

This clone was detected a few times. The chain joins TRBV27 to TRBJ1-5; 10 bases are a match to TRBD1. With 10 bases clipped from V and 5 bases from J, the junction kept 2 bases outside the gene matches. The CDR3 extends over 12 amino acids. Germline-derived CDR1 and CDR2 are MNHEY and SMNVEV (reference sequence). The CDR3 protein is CAIGTGDQPQHF. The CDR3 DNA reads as TGTGCCATCGGGACAGGGGATCAGCCCCAGCATTTT.

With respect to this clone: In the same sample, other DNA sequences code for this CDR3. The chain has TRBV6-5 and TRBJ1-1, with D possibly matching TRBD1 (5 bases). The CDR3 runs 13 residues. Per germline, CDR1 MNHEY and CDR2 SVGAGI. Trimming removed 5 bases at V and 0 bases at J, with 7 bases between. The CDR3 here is CASSQGLNTEAFF. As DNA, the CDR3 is TGTGCCAGCAGTCAGGGTTTGAACACTGAAGCTTTCTTT.

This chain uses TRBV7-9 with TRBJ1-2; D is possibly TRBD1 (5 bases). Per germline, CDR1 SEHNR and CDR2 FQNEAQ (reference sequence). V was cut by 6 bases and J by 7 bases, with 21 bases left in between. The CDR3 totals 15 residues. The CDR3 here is CASSSIVGLQSGYTF. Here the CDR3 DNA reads TGTGCCAGCAGTTCAATCGTGGGACTGCAGTCTGGCTACACCTTC.

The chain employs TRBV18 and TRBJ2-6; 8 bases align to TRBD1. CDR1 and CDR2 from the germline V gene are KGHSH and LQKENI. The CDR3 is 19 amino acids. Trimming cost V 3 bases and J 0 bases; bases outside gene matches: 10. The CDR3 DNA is TGTGCCAGCTCACCGAAGGCGGGACAGGTCAGCTCTGGGGCCAACGTCCTGACTTTC. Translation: CASSPKAGQVSSGANVLTF.

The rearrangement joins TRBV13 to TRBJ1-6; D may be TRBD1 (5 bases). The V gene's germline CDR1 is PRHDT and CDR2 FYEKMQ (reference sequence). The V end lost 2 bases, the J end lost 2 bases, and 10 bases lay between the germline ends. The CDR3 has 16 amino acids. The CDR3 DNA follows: TGTGCCAGCAGCTTATATGGGGCTACCTATAATTCACCCCTCCACTTT. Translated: CASSLYGATYNSPLHF. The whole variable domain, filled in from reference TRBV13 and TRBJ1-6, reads AAGVIQSPRHLIKEKRETATLKCYPIPRHDTVYWYQQGPGQDPQFLISFYEKMQSDKGSIPDRFSAQQFSDYHSELNMSSLELGDSALYFCASSLYGATYNSPLHFGNGTRLTVT.

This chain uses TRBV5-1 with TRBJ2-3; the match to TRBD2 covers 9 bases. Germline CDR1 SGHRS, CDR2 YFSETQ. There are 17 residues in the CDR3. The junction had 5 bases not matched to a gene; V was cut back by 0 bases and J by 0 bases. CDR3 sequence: CASSLALAGLSTDTQYF. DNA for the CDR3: TGCGCCAGCAGCTTGGCCCTAGCGGGGCTTAGCACAGATACGCAGTATTTT.

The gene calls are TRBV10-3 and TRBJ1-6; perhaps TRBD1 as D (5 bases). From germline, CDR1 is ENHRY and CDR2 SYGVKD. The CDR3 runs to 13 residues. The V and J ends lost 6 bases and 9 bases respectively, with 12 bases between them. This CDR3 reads CAIRDTPSSPLHF. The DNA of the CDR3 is TGTGCCATCAGGGACACCCCAAGTTCACCCCTCCACTTT.

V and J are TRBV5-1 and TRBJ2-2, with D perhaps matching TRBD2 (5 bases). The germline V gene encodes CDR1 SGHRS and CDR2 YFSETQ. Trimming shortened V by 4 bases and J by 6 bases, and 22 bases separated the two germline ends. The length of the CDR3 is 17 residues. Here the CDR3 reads CASSLHSPVGGPGELFF. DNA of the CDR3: TGCGCCAGCAGCCTACACAGTCCGGTTGGCGGGCCCGGGGAGCTGTTTTTT.

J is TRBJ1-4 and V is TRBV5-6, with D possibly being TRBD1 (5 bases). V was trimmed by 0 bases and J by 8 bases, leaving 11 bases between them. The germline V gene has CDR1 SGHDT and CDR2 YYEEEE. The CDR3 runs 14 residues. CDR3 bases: TGTGCCAGCAGCTTGGGCAGGGTAAGAGAAAAACTGTTTTTT. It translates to CASSLGRVREKLFF. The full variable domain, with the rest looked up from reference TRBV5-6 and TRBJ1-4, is DAGVTQSPTHLIKTRGQQVTLRCSPKSGHDTVSWYQQALGQGPQFIFQYYEEEERQRGNFPDRFSGHQFPNYSSELNVNALLLGDSALYLCASSLGRVREKLFFGSGTQLSVL.

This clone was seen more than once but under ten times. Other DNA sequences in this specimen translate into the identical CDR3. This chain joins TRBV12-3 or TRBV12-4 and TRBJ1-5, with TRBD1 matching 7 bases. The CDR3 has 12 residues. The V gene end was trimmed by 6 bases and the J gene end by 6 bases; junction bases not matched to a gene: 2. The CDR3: CASSRQGQPQHF. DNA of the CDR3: TGTGCCAGCAGCCGACAGGGTCAGCCCCAGCATTTT.

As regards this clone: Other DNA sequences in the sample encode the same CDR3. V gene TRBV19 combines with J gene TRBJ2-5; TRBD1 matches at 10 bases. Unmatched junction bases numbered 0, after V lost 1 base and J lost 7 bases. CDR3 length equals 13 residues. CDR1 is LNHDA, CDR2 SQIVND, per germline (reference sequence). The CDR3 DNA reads TGTGCCAGTAGTATAGGGACAGGGGGGACCCAGTACTTC. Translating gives CASSIGTGGTQYF.

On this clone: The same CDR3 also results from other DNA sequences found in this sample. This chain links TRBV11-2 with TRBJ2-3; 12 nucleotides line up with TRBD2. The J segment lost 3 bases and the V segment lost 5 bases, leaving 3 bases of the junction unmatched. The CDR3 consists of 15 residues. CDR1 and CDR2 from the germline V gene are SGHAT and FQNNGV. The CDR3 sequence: CASSPTSGGTDTQYF. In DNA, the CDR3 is TGTGCCAGCAGCCCAACTAGCGGGGGGACAGATACGCAGTATTTT.

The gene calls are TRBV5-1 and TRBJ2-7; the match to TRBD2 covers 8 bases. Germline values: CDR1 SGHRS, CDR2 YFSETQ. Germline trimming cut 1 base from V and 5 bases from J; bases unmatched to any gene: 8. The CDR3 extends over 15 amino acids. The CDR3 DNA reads TGCGCCAGCAGCTTGACGGGGGGGCCGAGAAACGAGCAGTACTTC. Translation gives CASSLTGGPRNEQYF.

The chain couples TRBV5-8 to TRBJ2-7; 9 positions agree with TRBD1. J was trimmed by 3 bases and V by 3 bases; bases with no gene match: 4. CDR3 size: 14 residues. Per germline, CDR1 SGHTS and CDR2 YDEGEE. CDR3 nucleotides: TGTGCCAGCAGCTCTAGGGGACAGGGCTACGAGCAGTACTTC. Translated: CASSSRGQGYEQYF.

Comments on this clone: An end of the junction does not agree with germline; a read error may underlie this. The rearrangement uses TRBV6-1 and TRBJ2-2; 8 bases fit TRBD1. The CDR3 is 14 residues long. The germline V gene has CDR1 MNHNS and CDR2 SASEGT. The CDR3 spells CASRDRGDTGELFF. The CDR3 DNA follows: TGTGCCAGCCGTGACAGGGGCGACACCGGGGAGCTGTTTTTT.

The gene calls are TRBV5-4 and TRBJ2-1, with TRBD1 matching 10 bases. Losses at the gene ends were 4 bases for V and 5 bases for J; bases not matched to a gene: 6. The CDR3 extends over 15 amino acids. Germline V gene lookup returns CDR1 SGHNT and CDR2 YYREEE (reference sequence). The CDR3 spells CASSLGTGVNNEQFF. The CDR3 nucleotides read TGTGCCAGCAGCCTCGGGACAGGGGTTAACAATGAGCAGTTCTTC.

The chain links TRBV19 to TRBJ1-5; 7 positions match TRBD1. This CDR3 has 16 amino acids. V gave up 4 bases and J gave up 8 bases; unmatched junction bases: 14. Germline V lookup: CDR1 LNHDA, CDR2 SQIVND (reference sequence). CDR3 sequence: CASSTWASGGIEPQHF. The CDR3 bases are TGTGCCAGTAGTACCTGGGCGTCAGGGGGTATTGAGCCCCAGCATTTT.

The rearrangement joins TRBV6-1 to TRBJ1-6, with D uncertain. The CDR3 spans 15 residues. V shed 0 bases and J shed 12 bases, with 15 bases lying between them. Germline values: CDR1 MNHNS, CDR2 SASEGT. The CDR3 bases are TGTGCCAGCAGTGAAGCGCGGATTCCTTTGGGACCCCTCCACTTT. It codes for CASSEARIPLGPLHF.

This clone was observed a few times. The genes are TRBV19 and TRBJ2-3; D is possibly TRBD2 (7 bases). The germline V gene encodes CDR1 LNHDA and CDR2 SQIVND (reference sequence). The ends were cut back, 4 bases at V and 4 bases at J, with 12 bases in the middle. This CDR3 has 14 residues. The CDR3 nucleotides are TGTGCCAGTAGTAGTTGGGGGGGCTCAGATACGCAGTATTTT. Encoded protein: CASSSWGGSDTQYF. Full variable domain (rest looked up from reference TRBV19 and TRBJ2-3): DGGITQSPKYLFRKEGQNVTLSCEQNLNHDAMYWYRQDPGQGLRLIYYSQIVNDFQKGDIAEGYSVSREKKESFPLTVTSAQKNPTAFYLCASSSWGGSDTQYFGPGTRLTVL.